One sample yielded the 7 T cell receptor beta chains listed below, sequenced in a study of T cell changes during pregnancy in multiple sclerosis. TCRdb keeps only in-frame clones here, not all; method: immunoSEQ multiplex PCR. The sample consists of more than 55,000 clones, about 92% of them appearing once. The specimen was peripheral blood, collected in the first trimester of pregnancy. These receptors came from a female donor with multiple sclerosis, enrolled in a pregnancy study.

The chain is built from TRBV2 and TRBJ1-2; D gene ambiguous. Looked up from germline, CDR1 is SNHLY and CDR2 is FYNNEI. The V and J ends lost 6 bases and 4 bases respectively, with 15 bases between them. The length of the CDR3 is 14 residues. The CDR3 DNA sequence: TGTGCCAGCAGCCCCACCGGGTCTCGCTATGGCTACACCTTC. This translates into CASSPTGSRYGYTF.

The chain combines TRBV5-8 with TRBJ2-1, with 8 bases fitting TRBD1. The V segment lost 3 bases and the J segment 1 base; nucleotides outside the gene matches: 3. Germline V gene sequence: CDR1 SGHTS, CDR2 YDEGEE. This CDR3 contains 15 residues. This chain's CDR3 is CASSWGQVSYNEQFF. The DNA for the CDR3 is TGTGCCAGCAGCTGGGGACAGGTATCCTACAATGAGCAGTTCTTC.

The chain links TRBV7-3 to TRBJ1-1; the D is unclear. Germline assignment: CDR1 SGHTA and CDR2 FQGTGA. This CDR3 spans 16 amino acids. V lost 2 bases to trimming and J lost 4 bases, with 17 bases between them. Written as DNA, the CDR3 is TGTGCCAGCAGCTTAGTCCCCCAGAGCGCGGGCACTGAAGCTTTCTTT. Its translation is CASSLVPQSAGTEAFF.

This chain joins TRBV10-3 and TRBJ2-1; the D gene is possibly TRBD1 (6 bases). This CDR3 spans 14 amino acids. Germline loops: CDR1 ENHRY, CDR2 SYGVKD. V shed 6 bases and J shed 6 bases, with 15 bases lying between them. CDR3 amino acids: CAIRNTTGSNEQFF. DNA for the CDR3: TGTGCCATCAGAAATACTACAGGGTCCAATGAGCAGTTCTTC.

In nucleotides, the CDR3 is TGTGCTAGTGGTCCCCCCAACAAGAACACTGAAGCTTTCTTT. It codes for CASGPPNKNTEAFF. V is TRBV12-5 and J is TRBJ1-1; no reliable D call. The CDR3 is 14 residues long. Trimming took 5 bases from V and 1 from J, leaving 11 bases between them. Germline CDR1 reads LGHNT; CDR2 reads FRNRAP.

This chain uses TRBV5-8 with TRBJ1-6; D is undetermined. The germline gives CDR1 SGHTS, CDR2 YDEGEE. This CDR3 region has 17 residues. Trimming left V 4 bases short and J 7 bases short, with 21 bases between. CDR3 nucleotide sequence: TGTGCCAGCAGCCCCTACCGGGAGAACGGACTAAATTCACCCCTCCACTTT. Translated: CASSPYRENGLNSPLHF.

This clone was counted a single time. The chain couples TRBV20-1 to TRBJ2-7; a possible D gene is TRBD1 (6 bases). Trimming stripped 3 bases from V and 6 bases from J, with 9 bases between. The germline gives CDR1 DFQATT, CDR2 SNEGSKA (reference sequence). CDR3 size: 11 residues. The CDR3, as DNA: TGCAGTGCTAGTCAGGGGCCCGAGCAGTACTTC. This translates into CSASQGPEQYF.